This entry lists 26 T cell receptor beta chains sequenced from one sample in a study of Graves' ophthalmopathy and Graves' hyperthyroidism. RNA transcripts served as template for amplifying TCR beta CDR3 sequences. HTBI primers primed a first-round RT-PCR, and a second-round multiplex PCR followed. From the multiplex PCR reads, TCRdb called clonotypes with MiXCR, one entry per CDR3 protein. The profile shows about 500,000 distinct CDR3 sequences, 13% to 15% of them singletons. Specimen: blood. The receptors come from a woman aged 30 to 39 with Graves' ophthalmopathy.

This clonotype was found many times. The chain is built from TRBV27 and TRBJ2-7; 13 nucleotides align to TRBD2. Germline assignment: CDR1 MNHEY and CDR2 SMNVEV (reference sequence). V shed 7 bases and J 3 bases; nucleotides not matched to a gene: 15. This CDR3 comprises 18 residues. The CDR3 nucleotides are TGTGCCAGCAATAGAGTCTGGACTAGCGGGAGAGGGGTCTACGAGCAGTACTTC. This sequence encodes CASNRVWTSGRGVYEQYF.

The DNA of the CDR3 is TGTGCCAGCAGCCCAGACCCGATAATGAACACTGAAGCTTTCTTT. It translates to CASSPDPIMNTEAFF. The V call is TRBV12-3 or TRBV12-4, the J call TRBJ1-1; D is unresolved. Trimming pared 6 bases from V and 0 bases from J, leaving 14 bases between. The CDR3 is 15 amino acids.

Ten or more counts support this clonotype. The CDR3 here is CASSETEGTVYGYTF. The CDR3 nucleotides are TGTGCCAGCAGTGAAACGGAGGGGACGGTTTATGGCTACACCTTC. The V and J genes are TRBV2 and TRBJ1-2, with D maybe TRBD1 (5 bases). Per the germline V gene, CDR1 is SNHLY and CDR2 is FYNNEI. This CDR3 has 15 amino acids. V dropped 2 bases and J dropped 5 bases, with 15 bases sitting between them.

The rearrangement links TRBV24-1 to TRBJ1-2; the D is unclear. Germline V CDR1 and CDR2: KGHDR, SFDVKD. The CDR3 is 16 residues long. V gave up 4 bases and J gave up 4 bases, with 18 bases separating them. Here the CDR3 DNA reads TGTGCCACCAGTGACGGCGACCAGGAGAGTGGCTATGGCTACACCTTC. It codes for CATSDGDQESGYGYTF.

The table lists this clonotype with many counts. The rearrangement uses TRBV12-3 or TRBV12-4 and TRBJ2-5; 10 positions match TRBD1. V lost 7 bases to trimming and J lost 3 bases; unmatched junction nucleotides: 11. The CDR3 is 16 amino acids. The CDR3 sequence is CASTYTTGTGEETQYF. CDR3 DNA: TGTGCCAGCACTTACACGACCGGGACAGGGGAAGAGACCCAGTACTTC.

The J gene is TRBJ2-5, the V gene TRBV12-3 or TRBV12-4, with TRBD1 identical over 7 bases. The CDR3 is made up of 15 amino acids. The V segment lost 3 bases and the J segment 2 bases; nucleotides outside the gene matches: 6. The CDR3 sequence is CASSFAGTVQETQYF. The CDR3 nucleotides read TGTGCCAGCAGTTTTGCAGGGACAGTGCAAGAGACCCAGTACTTC.

This clonotype was seen many times. The chain couples TRBV10-3 to TRBJ2-7; no firm D call. CDR3 length equals 14 residues. Germline V gives CDR1 ENHRY, CDR2 SYGVKD. Trimming cost V 0 bases and J 5 bases, with 11 bases left between them. CDR3 in DNA: TGTGCCATCAGTGAGTCAGTGGGTTCCCACGAGCAGTACTTC. Protein: CAISESVGSHEQYF.

The table lists this clonotype with many counts. The chain uses TRBV5-1 and TRBJ2-7; D assignment may be TRBD1 or TRBD2 (6 bases each). This CDR3 is built from 14 residues. Deletions cut 3 bases from V and 6 bases from J, with 16 bases between. Germline loops: CDR1 SGHRS, CDR2 YFSETQ. CDR3: CASSWGETGREQYF. The CDR3 coding sequence is TGCGCCAGCAGCTGGGGGGAGACAGGTCGCGAGCAGTACTTC.

The chain recombines TRBV19 with TRBJ2-2; 7 positions match TRBD2. Germline V gives CDR1 LNHDA, CDR2 SQIVND (reference sequence). With V trimmed by 1 base and J by 2 bases, 4 bases remained unmatched. The length of the CDR3 is 16 residues. The CDR3 protein is CASSIGTGGNTGELFF. The DNA of the CDR3 is TGTGCCAGTAGTATAGGAACGGGGGGTAACACCGGGGAGCTGTTTTTT.

This clonotype was seen more than once but under ten times. The V call is TRBV6-1, the J call TRBJ1-6; D not certain. The CDR3 is made up of 16 amino acids. The germline gives CDR1 MNHNS, CDR2 SASEGT. Trimming took off 1 base at V and 10 bases at J, with 17 bases between the two ends. The CDR3 protein is CASSEDHIFSSSPLHF. CDR3 in DNA: TGTGCCAGCAGTGAAGATCACATCTTTTCGAGCTCACCCCTCCACTTT.

In this sample, this clonotype turned up many times. The genes are TRBV27 and TRBJ2-7; D unclear. CDR3 length equals 13 residues. Per germline, CDR1 MNHEY and CDR2 SMNVEV (reference sequence). V was trimmed by 1 base and J by 0 bases, leaving 4 bases between them. CDR3 DNA sequence: TGTGCCAGCAGTTTATTTCCCTCCTACGAGCAGTACTTC. It yields the protein CASSLFPSYEQYF.

This clonotype was counted many times. The chain couples TRBV28 to TRBJ1-1; the D is unclear. This CDR3 has 16 amino acids. The germline V gene has CDR1 MDHEN and CDR2 SYDVKM. V was clipped by 3 bases and J by 3 bases, with 17 bases between them. CDR3 region: CASSFRLGPRYTEAFF. CDR3 nucleotides: TGTGCCAGCAGTTTTCGTCTTGGGCCGCGGTACACTGAAGCTTTCTTT.

This clonotype has at least ten counts. This chain links TRBV9 with TRBJ1-2, with 8 bases aligning to TRBD1. There are 16 residues in the CDR3. The J segment lost 4 bases and the V segment lost 0 bases, leaving 8 bases of the junction unmatched. Germline V gene lookup returns CDR1 SGDLS and CDR2 YYNGEE. The CDR3 loop reads CASSVGTGISIYGYTF. In DNA form, the CDR3 reads TGTGCCAGCAGCGTAGGGACAGGGATAAGTATCTATGGCTACACCTTC. Variable domain in full (rest from reference TRBV9 and TRBJ1-2): DSGVTQTPKHLITATGQRVTLRCSPRSGDLSVYWYQQSLDQGLQFLIQYYNGEERAKGNILERFSAQQFPDLHSELNLSSLELGDSALYFCASSVGTGISIYGYTFGSGTRLTVV.

This clonotype was observed many times. The CDR3 protein is CSAFRTGDNQPQHF. CDR3 DNA sequence: TGCAGTGCTTTTAGGACAGGGGACAATCAGCCCCAGCATTTT. The chain carries TRBV20-1 and TRBJ1-5; 9 nucleotides match TRBD1. CDR3 length: 14 residues. The V segment lost 5 bases and the J segment 3 bases; nucleotides outside the gene matches: 5. The V gene's germline CDR1 is DFQATT and CDR2 SNEGSKA (reference sequence).

The table lists this clonotype with many counts. V gene TRBV6-1 combines with J gene TRBJ2-7, with D maybe TRBD2 (5 bases). Trimming took off 3 bases at V and 6 bases at J, with 15 bases between the two ends. CDR3 length: 14 residues. CDR1 is MNHNS, CDR2 SASEGT, per germline. CDR3: CASSEPDWVPEQYF. For the CDR3, the DNA is TGTGCCAGCAGTGAGCCGGACTGGGTCCCCGAGCAGTACTTC.

The table lists this clonotype with many counts. This chain connects TRBV6-1 to TRBJ1-6; D is undetermined. CDR3 length: 12 amino acids. V lost 10 bases, J lost 7 bases, and 11 bases lay in between. CDR1 and CDR2 (germline): MNHNS, SASEGT. The DNA of the CDR3 is TGTGCCACCCATAATCTGAATTCACCCCTCCACTTT. It translates to CATHNLNSPLHF.

This clonotype was picked up many times. V usage is TRBV30 and J usage is TRBJ1-5; 10 bases line up with TRBD1. This CDR3 region has 14 residues. CDR1 is GTSNPN, CDR2 SVGIG, per germline (reference sequence). V dropped 2 bases and J dropped 11; count of bases not matched to a gene: 9. This CDR3 reads CAWSKGTGAWAQHF. The CDR3 region has the DNA TGTGCCTGGAGTAAAGGGACAGGGGCTTGGGCCCAGCATTTT.

The chain has TRBV5-1 and TRBJ1-2; unclear D gene. The CDR3 length is 14 residues. Germline V gene data show CDR1 as SGHRS and CDR2 as YFSETQ. V was pared by 0 bases and J by 3 bases, with 9 bases between. In DNA form, the CDR3 reads TGCGCCAGCAGCTTGGAGGCGGCCTACTATGGCTACACCTTC. This sequence encodes CASSLEAAYYGYTF. Together with reference TRBV5-1 and TRBJ1-2, the CDR3 gives the full variable domain: KAGVTQTPRYLIKTRGQQVTLSCSPISGHRSVSWYQQTPGQGLQFLFEYFSETQRNKGNFPGRFSGRQFSNSRSEMNVSTLELGDSALYLCASSLEAAYYGYTFGSGTRLTVV.

The chain uses TRBV30 and TRBJ1-1; TRBD1 matches at 7 bases. CDR1 GTSNPN and CDR2 SVGIG come from the germline V gene (reference sequence). The V and J ends lost 3 bases and 11 bases, in that order; junction bases with no gene match: 12. The CDR3 runs 13 residues. CDR3 amino acids: CAWREPYRGRAFF. The DNA of the CDR3 is TGTGCCTGGAGGGAACCCTACAGGGGAAGGGCTTTCTTT.

This clonotype was seen at least ten times. At one boundary the junction diverges from the germline segment, which might be a read error. V and J are TRBV13 and TRBJ2-2; the match to TRBD2 covers 11 bases. Germline V CDR1 and CDR2: PRHDT, FYEKMQ (reference sequence). The CDR3 consists of 18 residues. CDR3: CASSVGVPGLADTGELFF. The CDR3 coding sequence is TGTGCCAGCAGCGTAGGGGTTCCGGGACTAGCGGACACCGGGGAGCTGTTTTTT.

This clonotype was seen repeatedly, ten times or more. The CDR3 here is CASSYSIEQGALEQYF. The CDR3 DNA reads TGTGCCAGCAGTTACTCGATCGAACAGGGGGCTCTCGAGCAGTACTTC. The J gene is TRBJ2-7, the V gene TRBV6-2 or TRBV6-3; 9 bases match TRBD1. CDR1 MNHEY and CDR2 SVGEGT come from the germline V gene. Losses at the gene ends were 0 bases for V and 6 bases for J; bases not matched to a gene: 9. CDR3 length: 16 residues.

This clonotype showed up many times. The V and J genes are TRBV20-1 and TRBJ2-4; 12 bases align to TRBD2. The CDR3 runs to 12 residues. With 8 bases clipped from V and 8 bases from J, the junction kept 4 bases outside the gene matches. Germline values: CDR1 DFQATT, CDR2 SNEGSKA (reference sequence). The CDR3: CSLTSGSDIQYF. In DNA, the CDR3 is TGCAGTTTGACTAGCGGGAGTGACATTCAGTACTTC.

This clonotype was recorded at least ten times. The rearrangement uses TRBV5-1 and TRBJ1-1; weak D call: TRBD1 (6 bases). Per the germline V gene, CDR1 is SGHRS and CDR2 is YFSETQ. The CDR3 has 14 residues. V lost 4 bases and J 4 bases, leaving 14 bases between the germline ends. The CDR3 sequence: CASSPGTSGTEAFF. Written as DNA, the CDR3 is TGCGCCAGCAGCCCCGGGACATCCGGCACTGAAGCTTTCTTT.

This clonotype has ten or more counts. This chain joins TRBV6-5 and TRBJ2-7, with D possibly being TRBD1 or TRBD2 (5 bases each). The CDR3 spans 15 residues. Germline-derived CDR1 and CDR2 are MNHEY and SVGAGI. V lost 2 bases and J lost 0, with 11 bases in between. This CDR3 reads CASSYPGRNSYEQYF. For the CDR3, the DNA is TGTGCCAGCAGTTACCCGGGACGAAACTCCTACGAGCAGTACTTC.

The V call is TRBV28, the J call TRBJ2-7; D ambiguous. The CDR3 loop spans 10 amino acids. Germline CDR1 reads MDHEN; CDR2 reads SYDVKM. With 9 bases removed from V and 3 bases from J, the gap between germline ends came to 6 bases. In DNA, the CDR3 is TGTGCCAGTCCCAACTACGAGCAGTACTTC. Translating gives CASPNYEQYF.

The V gene is TRBV20-1, the J gene TRBJ2-5; 9 bases are shared with TRBD2. The CDR3 length is 14 residues. The germline gives CDR1 DFQATT, CDR2 SNEGSKA (reference sequence). V trimming: 5 bases; J trimming: 4 bases; junction bases outside the gene matches: 8. The CDR3: CSADGFSGGETQYF. The CDR3 DNA is TGCAGTGCTGATGGGTTTAGCGGGGGAGAGACCCAGTACTTC.